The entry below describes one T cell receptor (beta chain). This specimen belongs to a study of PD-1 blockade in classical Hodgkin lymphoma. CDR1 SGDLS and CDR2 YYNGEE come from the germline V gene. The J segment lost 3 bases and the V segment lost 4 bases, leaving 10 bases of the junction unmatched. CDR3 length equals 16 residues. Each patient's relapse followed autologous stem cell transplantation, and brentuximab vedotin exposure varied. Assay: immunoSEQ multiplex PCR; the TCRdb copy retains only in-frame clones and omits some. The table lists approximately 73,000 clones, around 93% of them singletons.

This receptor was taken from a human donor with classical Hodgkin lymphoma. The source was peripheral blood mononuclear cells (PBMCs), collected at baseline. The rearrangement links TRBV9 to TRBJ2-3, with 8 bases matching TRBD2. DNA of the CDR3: TGTGCCAGCAGCACAGAAGCGGGAGACGGGACAGATACGCAGTATTTT. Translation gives CASSTEAGDGTDTQYF.